Listed below are T cell receptor beta chains from one sample, sequenced in a study of response to subunit inactivated influenza vaccine. TCRdb reprocessed the RT-PCR reads with MiXCR, giving one entry per CDR3 protein. The sample holds 650,000 to 800,000 distinct CDR3 sequences; approximately 15% are singletons and the top ten take around 6.5%. The starting material was PBMCs from blood, obtained 14 days before vaccination. The receptors were gathered from a man aged 45-60 years who received an inactivated influenza vaccine. The CDR3 runs from the conserved cysteine through the conserved F or W. D genes are given only for firm matches. Rows give clone size only sometimes, using once, few, many, or a class for an expanded clone.

>.|TRBJ2-3|.|TRBV12-3/TRBV12-4
TGTGCCAGCATCCAAGATTACACCACAGATACGCAGTATTTT
CASIQDYTTDTQYF
>.|TRBJ2-2|few|TRBV5-1
TGCGCCAGCAGCTTGGGACCCCCCAGGGAGAACACCGGGGAGCTGTTTTTT
CASSLGPPRENTGELFF
>.|TRBJ2-5|few|TRBV5-5
TGTGCCAGCAGCCCCGGATCGCAGGCGTACCAAGAGACCCAGTACTTC
CASSPGSQAYQETQYF
>TRBD1|TRBJ2-7|few|TRBV12-3/TRBV12-4
TGTGCCAGCAGCCAACCTAAACAGGGGACCTACGAGCAGTACTTC
CASSQPKQGTYEQYF
>.|TRBJ1-5|many|TRBV20-1
TGCAGTGCTAGCAGGGATGGCAATCAGCCCCAGCATTTT
CSASRDGNQPQHF
>.|TRBJ2-1|.|TRBV24-1
TGTGCCACCAGTGATCCCGGAGGTAACAATGAGCAGTTCTTC
CATSDPGGNNEQFF
>.|TRBJ2-7|few|TRBV15
TGTGCCACCAGCAGAGATCGGGACCGTCGCTCCTACGAGCAGTACTTC
CATSRDRDRRSYEQYF
>.|TRBJ2-6|.|TRBV5-1
TGCGCCAGCAGCCCCATTGTTTCCTCTGGGGCCAACGTCCTGACTTTC
CASSPIVSSGANVLTF
>TRBD1|TRBJ2-2|many|TRBV18
TGTGCCAGCTCAGCGGGACAGGGATCCACCGGGGAGCTGTTTTTT
CASSAGQGSTGELFF
>TRBD1|TRBJ1-5|.|TRBV7-8
TGTGCCAGCAGCTTAGGGCAGGGGGCGACTAGCAATCAGCCCCAGCATTTT
CASSLGQGATSNQPQHF
>TRBD1|TRBJ2-7|.|TRBV12-3/TRBV12-4
TGTGCCAGCAGTTTGCGACAGGGCAGGTCCTACGAGCAGTACTTC
CASSLRQGRSYEQYF
>.|TRBJ1-2|few|TRBV20-1
TGCAGTGCTAGAGATATGGACCGCTATGGCTACACCTTC
CSARDMDRYGYTF
>.|TRBJ2-1|few|TRBV7-8
TGTGCCAGCAGCTTAGTGCGGGTTTTGGGCTCCTACAATGAGCAGTTCTTC
CASSLVRVLGSYNEQFF
>.|TRBJ2-3|few|TRBV4-2
TGTGCCAGCAGCCAAGACCCACAGGGAAGAGACACAGATACGCAGTATTTT
CASSQDPQGRDTDTQYF
>TRBD1|TRBJ1-3|.|TRBV10-3
TGTGCCATCAGTGAGCAGACAGGGGCGGTTGGAAACACCATATATTTT
CAISEQTGAVGNTIYF
>.|TRBJ2-3|few|TRBV29-1
TGCAGCGTTGATCCAGGGCGAGGTACAGATACGCAGTATTTT
CSVDPGRGTDTQYF
>TRBD1|TRBJ2-7|many|TRBV7-2
TGTGCCAGCAGCTCTCCCGGGACAGGGGCCTACGAGCAGTACTTC
CASSSPGTGAYEQYF
>TRBD1|TRBJ2-7|many|TRBV30
TGTGCCTGGAGGGGACAGGGGGCCTACGAGCAGTACTTC
CAWRGQGAYEQYF
>.|TRBJ1-5|few|TRBV30
TGTGCCTGGAGTTCGGGGATGAATCAGCCCCAGCATTTT
CAWSSGMNQPQHF